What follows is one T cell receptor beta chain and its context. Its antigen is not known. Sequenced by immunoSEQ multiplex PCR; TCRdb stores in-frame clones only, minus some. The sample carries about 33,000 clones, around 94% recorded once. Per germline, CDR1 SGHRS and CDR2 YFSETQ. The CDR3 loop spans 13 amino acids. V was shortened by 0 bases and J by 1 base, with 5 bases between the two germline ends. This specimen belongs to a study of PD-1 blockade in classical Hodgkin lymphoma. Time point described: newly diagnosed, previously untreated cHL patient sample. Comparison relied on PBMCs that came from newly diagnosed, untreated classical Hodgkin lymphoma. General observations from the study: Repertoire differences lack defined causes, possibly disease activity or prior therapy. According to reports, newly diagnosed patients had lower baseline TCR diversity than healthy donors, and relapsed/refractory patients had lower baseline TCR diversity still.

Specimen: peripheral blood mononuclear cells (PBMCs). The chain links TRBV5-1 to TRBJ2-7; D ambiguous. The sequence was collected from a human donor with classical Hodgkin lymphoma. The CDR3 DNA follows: TGCGCCAGCAGCTTGGTGAGTTCCTACGAGCAGTACTTC. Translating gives CASSLVSSYEQYF.